This T cell receptor beta chain stems from a study of cytomegalovirus exposure and HLA in healthy donors. Germline lookup yields CDR1 SGHRS and CDR2 YFSETQ. This CDR3 has 12 residues. V lost 2 bases and J lost 12; bases outside the gene matches: 6. Sequencing was performed with immunoSEQ multiplex PCR; in TCRdb, only in-frame clones are kept and a portion is missing. The data hold some 99,000 clones, with around nine tenths observed a single time. This clone showed up just once. J is TRBJ2-3 and V is TRBV5-1; 7 bases are shared with TRBD2. The source material was PBMCs. The clonotype originates from a woman under 30 in good health and CMV-seronegative. The CDR3 DNA is TGCGCCAGCAGCTTTCCACGGGAGGTTCAGTATTTT. This sequence encodes CASSFPREVQYF.